There are a few counts of the clone carrying this TCR beta chain. Its antigen is as yet unknown. Trimming cost V 0 bases and J 0 bases; bases outside gene matches: 6. Germline CDR1 SGHRS, CDR2 YFSETQ. The CDR3 totals 17 residues. This entry comes from a study of T-cell reconstitution after alpha-beta-depleted transplantation in children. Study-wide points: Reportedly, only several hundred clones from non-depleted graft cells drove alpha-beta T-cell counts at about two months. A year post-transplant, T-cell counts and diversity derived mostly from newly produced T cells. The high TCRbeta diversity at day 60 in some patients came from surviving recipient T cells and thymic progenitors.

Molecular barcoding with unique molecular identifiers was used for the TCRbeta library. A single record per CDR3 protein comes from TCRdb applying MiXCR to the PCR reads. The sample includes 700,000 to 850,000 distinct CDR3 sequences, roughly 15% of them seen just once. This sample comprised PBMCs, mostly from graft donor cells, obtained 360 days after TCRalphabeta/CD19-depleted stem cell transplant. This chain links TRBV5-1 with TRBJ2-1; 7 bases match TRBD2. This TCR was sampled from a male patient under 18 who had a stem cell transplant for acute lymphoblastic leukemia, so the T cells may come from the graft donor. The CDR3 region has the DNA TGCGCCAGCAGCTTGGTTAGCGGGCAGAGCTCCTACAATGAGCAGTTCTTC. This encodes CASSLVSGQSSYNEQFF.